This is a list of T cell receptor beta chains from one sample in a study of blood T cell repertoires in COVID-19. This table comes from immunoSEQ multiplex PCR, and its TCRdb copy is limited to in-frame clones, with some not included. The table shows under 250,000 clones, with around four fifths occurring only once. The sequencing sample was made of PBMCs or T cells enriched from blood (not recorded which). The origin of the receptors is a woman in her fifties or sixties who had been exposed to COVID-19. Both conserved end residues are part of each CDR3. A D gene is named only where the DNA matches it firmly. Clone size is shown for a subset of rows, as once, few, many or a class of expanded clone.

length	V	D	J	size	DNA	CDR3
14	TRBV5-1	TRBD1	TRBJ2-1	.	TGCGCCAGCAGCTTGTACAGGGGGCAGGGTGAGCAGTTCTTC	CASSLYRGQGEQFF
16	TRBV7-9	TRBD2	TRBJ2-3	once	TGTGCCAGCAGCTTCGAACTAGCGGGGGTGGGAGATACGCAGTATTTT	CASSFELAGVGDTQYF
16	TRBV5-1	.	TRBJ1-1	once	TGCGCCAGCAGCTTGGCGGACAGCGCTATGAACACTGAAGCTTTCTTT	CASSLADSAMNTEAFF
15	TRBV2	TRBD1	TRBJ1-5	.	TGTGCCAGCAGTGAATACAGGGGAGGTAATCAGCCCCAGCATTTT	CASSEYRGGNQPQHF
15	TRBV6-5	TRBD2	TRBJ2-1	.	TGTGCCAGCAGTTACAGGGGACTAGTCCCCCATGAGCAGTTCTTC	CASSYRGLVPHEQFF
13	TRBV12-3/TRBV12-4	.	TRBJ1-1	.	TGTGCCAGCAGTCCAGGCGGGGGCACTGAAGCTTTCTTT	CASSPGGGTEAFF
16	TRBV13	.	TRBJ1-6	.	TGTGCCAGCAGCTACCGGGTCGGACAGATTAATTCACCCCTCCACTTT	CASSYRVGQINSPLHF
12	TRBV5-1	.	TRBJ1-1	many	TGCGCCAGCAGCTTGGCAGATCGTGAAGCTTTCTTT	CASSLADREAFF
14	TRBV7-2	.	TRBJ1-1	once	TGTGCCAGCAGAGGGGGGGGAACTAAAACTGAAGCTTTCTTT	CASRGGGTKTEAFF
14	TRBV27	.	TRBJ1-2	.	TGTGCCAGCAGTTTAAACAGGGAGGGCTATGGCTACACCTTC	CASSLNREGYGYTF
11	TRBV7-9	TRBD1	TRBJ2-7	.	TGTGGTGGACAGGCTGACTACGAGCAGTACTTC	CGGQADYEQYF
15	TRBV24-1	.	TRBJ1-1	.	TGTGCCACCAGTGATTTTAACGGGTTGAACACTGAAGCTTTCTTT	CATSDFNGLNTEAFF
16	TRBV19	TRBD2	TRBJ2-1	.	TGTGCCAGTACCCGGGGGGTAGGTGTCTCCTACAATGAGCAGTTCTTC	CASTRGVGVSYNEQFF
14	TRBV25-1	.	TRBJ2-7	.	TGTGCCAGCAGGGCTCCGGGGGGCCGCCTCGAGCAGTACTTC	CASRAPGGRLEQYF
16	TRBV21-1	.	TRBJ1-3	.	TGTGCCAGCAGCGAATACAGCTCCAGTTTTGGAAACACCATATATTTT	CASSEYSSSFGNTIYF
15	TRBV28	TRBD1	TRBJ2-5	.	TGTGCCAGCAGTTTCCAAGGGACAGGGGTAGAGACCCAGTACTTC	CASSFQGTGVETQYF
17	TRBV5-1	TRBD1	TRBJ1-2	.	TGCGCCAGCAGCCCCGGGACAGGGGTAAATGACCCCTATGGCTACACCTTC	CASSPGTGVNDPYGYTF
12	TRBV30	.	TRBJ1-1	.	TGTGCCTGGAGGGGGGACAATGGGGCAGCTTTCTTT	CAWRGDNGAAFF
15	TRBV7-2	.	TRBJ1-2	.	TGTGCCAGCAGCTTATTGTCCGCGGGGTCCGGGGCTAGCACCTTC	CASSLLSAGSGASTF
14	TRBV18	TRBD1	TRBJ2-7	.	TGTGCCAGCTCACCATGGGACAGGGAATACGAGCAGTACTTC	CASSPWDREYEQYF
13	TRBV29-1	TRBD1	TRBJ1-2	once	TGCAGCGCCCTGGGACAGGGGGAAGCTGGCTACACCTTC	CSALGQGEAGYTF
16	TRBV19	TRBD2	TRBJ2-2	.	TGTGCCAGTAGTATAAAGGCGGGAGGGTTCTCCGGGGAGCTGTTTTTT	CASSIKAGGFSGELFF
16	TRBV5-1	TRBD1	TRBJ2-1	.	TGCGCCAGCAGCTTGAACCCGGGACAGGGGGCGGATGAGCAGTTCTTC	CASSLNPGQGADEQFF
16	TRBV5-4	.	TRBJ1-6	.	TGTGCCAGCAGCTTGGCGCCGGGACAACATAATTCACCCCTCCACTTT	CASSLAPGQHNSPLHF
13	TRBV6-1	.	TRBJ2-7	.	TGTGCCAGCAGTGAGGACTTCCACTACGAGCAGTACTTC	CASSEDFHYEQYF
14	TRBV3-1/TRBV3-2	.	TRBJ1-2	.	TGTGCCAGCAGGTCAGCAGGGGTTACTTATGGCTACACCTTC	CASRSAGVTYGYTF
14	TRBV30	TRBD1	TRBJ1-3	once	TGTGCCTGGACAGGGGGAGGCTCTGGAAACACCATATATTTT	CAWTGGGSGNTIYF
13	TRBV3-1/TRBV3-2	TRBD2	TRBJ2-7	.	TGTGCCAGCAGCCAAGGGACTAGCTACGAGCAGTACTTC	CASSQGTSYEQYF
12	TRBV29-1	.	TRBJ1-2	.	TGCAGCGTGCCCGAGGGAAACTCAAAGAACACCTTC	CSVPEGNSKNTF
13	TRBV7-2	TRBD1	TRBJ1-2	many	TGTGCCAGCAGCTCAGGGGGCGGTTATGGCTACACCTTC	CASSSGGGYGYTF
15	TRBV5-6	.	TRBJ1-6	.	TGTGCCAGCAGCTTGTGGGGGGACTATAATTCACCCCTCCACTTT	CASSLWGDYNSPLHF
15	TRBV5-4	TRBD2	TRBJ2-3	.	TGTGCCAGCAGCTATAGCGGGGCGAGCACAGATACGCAGTATTTT	CASSYSGASTDTQYF
15	TRBV28	.	TRBJ2-7	few	TGTGCCAGCAGGACCCAGGGAGGAGCGTCCTACGAGCAGTACTTC	CASRTQGGASYEQYF
15	TRBV9	TRBD1	TRBJ1-2	.	TGTGCCAGCAGCGTAGATGACAGGGCGAACTATGGCTACACCTTC	CASSVDDRANYGYTF
14	TRBV5-4	.	TRBJ2-5	once	TGTGCCAGCAGCTTGCGGCAGGGACAAGAGACCCAGTACTTC	CASSLRQGQETQYF
13	TRBV21-1	.	TRBJ1-2	.	TGTGCCAGCCCCAGCAGGGAACCCTATGGCTACACCTTC	CASPSREPYGYTF
13	TRBV18	.	TRBJ2-5	once	TGTGCCAGCTCAGGGCAGTACCAAGAGACCCAGTACTTC	CASSGQYQETQYF
13	TRBV4-3	.	TRBJ2-1	.	TGCGCCAGCAGCCAAGAAGCAGAGGGGAGGCGGTTCTTC	CASSQEAEGRRFF
16	TRBV21-1	.	TRBJ1-2	.	TGTGCCAGCAGCAAAGCCTTGGGCAGGGATAACTATGGCTACACCTTC	CASSKALGRDNYGYTF
13	TRBV7-9	.	TRBJ1-1	once	TGTGCCAGCAGCTTATCCGGGGACACTGAAGCTTTCTTT	CASSLSGDTEAFF